Listed below are T cell receptor beta chains from one sample, sequenced in a study of T cells after yellow fever vaccination. TCRdb passed the 5' RACE reads through MiXCR, listing each CDR3 protein once. The sample has nearly 350,000 distinct CDR3 sequences, less than 9.5% seen once. This material consisted of PBMCs, taken about 41 days after the first yellow fever vaccination. The receptors come from a man aged 18 to 30 who received the YFV17D yellow fever vaccine. CDR3s include the opening cysteine and the closing phenylalanine or tryptophan. The order of the fields is V gene, CDR3 length, D gene, clone size, J gene, CDR3 protein, CDR3 DNA. A D gene is named only where the DNA matches it firmly. Only some rows state a clone size, as once, few, many or a class for expanded clones.

>TRBV11-3|15|TRBD1|few|TRBJ2-1
CASSLGGTANNEQFF
TGTGCCAGCAGCTTAGGGGGGACAGCAAACAATGAGCAGTTCTTC
>TRBV2|13|TRBD2|NA|TRBJ2-3
CASRDGGSDTQYF
TGTGCCAGCAGGGACGGGGGGTCAGATACGCAGTATTTT
>TRBV4-1|15|NA|few|TRBJ1-4
CASRPLGQSNEKLFF
TGCGCCAGCAGGCCCCTCGGACAGAGTAATGAAAAACTGTTTTTT
>TRBV11-2|15|NA|few|TRBJ2-7
CASSLESGPIYEQYF
TGTGCCAGCAGCTTAGAGAGCGGACCGATATACGAGCAGTACTTC
>TRBV18|15|NA|few|TRBJ1-1
CASSPPTGPNTEAFF
TGTGCCAGCTCACCACCGACAGGTCCTAACACTGAAGCTTTCTTT
>TRBV7-2|12|TRBD2|few|TRBJ2-7
CASSSTGGAGYF
TGTGCCAGCAGCTCAACGGGAGGGGCGGGGTACTTC
>TRBV6-5|15|TRBD1|few|TRBJ1-1
CASSYSTGGSTEAFF
TGTGCCAGCAGTTACTCGACAGGGGGGTCCACTGAAGCTTTCTTT
>TRBV28|16|TRBD1|NA|TRBJ1-5
CASSSPGTGLDQPQHF
TGTGCCAGCAGTTCCCCCGGGACAGGCCTAGATCAGCCCCAGCATTTT
>TRBV15|13|TRBD1|NA|TRBJ2-1
CATRRQGGNEQFF
TGTGCCACCAGAAGACAGGGGGGCAATGAGCAGTTCTTC
>TRBV6-2/TRBV6-3|13|NA|many|TRBJ2-2
CASRGRDTGELFF
TGTGCCAGCCGGGGCCGGGACACCGGGGAGCTGTTTTTT
>TRBV7-2|15|TRBD1|NA|TRBJ2-7
CASSLVFGQAGEQYF
TGTGCCAGCAGCTTAGTCTTCGGACAGGCGGGTGAGCAGTACTTC
>TRBV12-3/TRBV12-4|18|TRBD2|NA|TRBJ2-1
CASSFTVAGGSVLNEQFF
TGTGCCAGCAGTTTTACGGTAGCGGGGGGGTCAGTATTGAATGAGCAGTTCTTC
>TRBV12-3/TRBV12-4|14|NA|NA|TRBJ1-2
CASLTAGLNYGYTF
TGTGCCAGCCTGACCGCAGGGTTGAACTATGGCTACACCTTC
>TRBV20-1|17|NA|NA|TRBJ1-4
CSASSVLWTAGQEKLFF
TGCAGTGCTAGTTCTGTCCTTTGGACGGCGGGTCAGGAGAAACTGTTTTTT
>TRBV7-6|16|NA|few|TRBJ2-7
CASSLRSGAGTYEQYF
TGTGCCAGCAGCTTACGTTCAGGGGCCGGGACCTACGAGCAGTACTTC
>TRBV4-1|16|NA|NA|TRBJ2-5
CASSPSPGHSQETQYF
TGCGCCAGCAGCCCGTCACCGGGACACTCCCAAGAGACCCAGTACTTC
>TRBV5-1|13|NA|NA|TRBJ1-1
CASTPDSHTEAFF
TGCGCCAGCACCCCGGACAGTCACACTGAAGCTTTCTTT